This record concerns one T cell receptor beta chain sequence. It lacks a known antigen. Base qualities are not at hand, and no much larger clone is one base apart. The time point label, read with the paper, signifies: about 28 days (+/-7) after the second vaccine dose. AZD1222 recipients given second doses at about 4 weeks or at about 12 weeks were pooled, since spike-specific TCR depth and breadth were not found to differ between the two schedules. Samples from vaccinated people were obtained from the UK trials COV001 and COV002, which included a single-blind randomized controlled phase 2/3 trial of AZD1222 (ChAdOx1 nCoV-19) in healthy adults. For TCRbeta chain sequencing, PBMC samples from trial participants were taken at day 0 and at day 28 after the second dose. The CDR3 regions of human TCRbeta chains were analyzed by immunosequencing. In the source study's methods: TCRs in the repertoires were compared against a reference library of SARS-CoV-2-specific TCRs that had been generated with the MIRA antigen-specificity platform. Breadth was defined as the fraction of unique TCRs that were SARS-CoV-2-associated, and depth was defined as the fraction of total T cells that were SARS-CoV-2-associated. Using the MIRA data, each spike-specific TCR was mapped to the spike region that the TCR reacts to and placed in a CD4 or CD8 class. Log10-transformed breadth and depth values were compared by one-way ANOVA with Sidak's multiple comparisons tests. TCRdb took this table from immuneACCESS and kept in-frame rearrangements with V and J called. Such tables lack part of the clones; where checked against another copy, unresolved V genes explain under half of the gap, and the rest is unexplained. V, J and clone size are taken as reported in that table, and D and trimming were inferred from the DNA itself. This sample has about 140,000 clones in its table, and nearly 95% of those were observed once. The ten largest clones capture approximately 3.8% of the sample.

This sample is drawn from a study of T cell responses to AZD1222 COVID-19 vaccine (dated by TCRdb to the early 2020s). Context from the whole study: A total of over 230 trial participants underwent TCR sequencing, of whom 200 to 220 received two doses of AZD1222 and about 25 received two doses of the MenACWY control vaccine. Trial participants were enrolled into age subgroups of 18-55, 56-69 and 70-plus years, which contained 148, 28 and 57 TCR-sequenced participants, respectively. The study at large found these results: Participants were mostly white British and included more females than males, and it was suggested by the authors that clonal diversity may have been underestimated. In the small 56-69-year group, the increase in depth fell short of significance, most likely because of low power. Because no day 14 peak-response samples were available, the repertoires could be characterized only after the peak T cell response. Spike-specific TCR breadth and depth rose significantly after two AZD1222 doses compared with day 0 and with MenACWY recipients. CD4 TCRs associated with the vaccine covered the entire spike protein, and the dominant responses were in regions 160-218 and 743-854. Epitopes outside the regions mutated in the B.1.351 and B.1.1.7 variants were reportedly recognized by nearly half of the unique spike-specific TCRs. Only a handful of AZD1222 recipients were SARS-CoV-2 seropositive at baseline, limiting conclusions about previously exposed vaccinees.

The CDR3 has 12 amino acids, counting the end cysteine and phenylalanine. Only the CDR3 region is kept as DNA, spanning 36 bases read in frame from base 1. CDR1 MNHEY and CDR2 SMNVEV are derived from the germline V gene (reference sequence). At the junction V is shortened by 6 bases and J by 7 bases; bases outside the gene matches: 6. The starting material was peripheral blood, obtained 28 days after the second AZD1222 dose. Rearrangement joined TRBV27 to TRBJ2-7, with TRBD1 matching 7 junction bases. The TCR comes from an adult who received the AZD1222 COVID-19 vaccine. The base sequence is TGTGCCAGCAGAGACAGGGCCTGGGAGCAGTACTTC. This translates into CASRDRAWEQYF.